This T cell receptor beta chain was captured by sequencing in a study of shared clonotypes between healthy human individuals. Study in general: Aged between 18 and 49, the donors were a couple of women and a few men. Notes on the study in general: Sequencing depth was a factor that was expected to affect clonotype sharing among donors. Non-shared clonotypes were found to have lower generation probabilities than the clonotypes that were shared by all four of the sorted-subset donors.

Method: immunoSEQ multiplex PCR; TCRdb's copy keeps in-frame clones and lacks some. The top ten clones hold 1.7% of a sample with around 750,000 clones, about 74% of them seen once. About this clone: Antigen specificity is unknown.

CD4+ cells underwent separation, giving CD45RA+ naive and CD45RA-negative memory subsets. Material for sequencing was memory CD4+ T cells sorted from blood. Subset indicated: CD45RA-negative fraction. This clonotype was sampled from a woman in her 30s in good health.

CDR3 sequence: CASSIQGYTF. CDR3 nucleotide sequence: TGTGCCAGCAGCATACAGGGCTACACCTTC. The rearrangement joins TRBV2 to TRBJ1-2; D is unresolved. V was cut by 6 bases and J by 8 bases, with 7 bases left in between. This CDR3 contains 10 residues. Per germline, CDR1 SNHLY and CDR2 FYNNEI.